This TCR beta chain was recorded in a study of type 1 regulatory T cells. The overall study: T-allo10 is an in vitro-generated, Tr1-enriched CD4 T cell product specific for alloantigen. Overall study results and limits: Compared with non-type 1 regulatory T cells, type 1 regulatory T cells showed a more restricted TCR repertoire.

Trimming removed 4 bases from V and 2 bases from J; junction bases left unmatched: 12. Germline V gives CDR1 SGHRS, CDR2 YFSETQ. This CDR3 has 16 amino acids. Via MiXCR, TCRdb re-called the reads, giving one row per CDR3 protein. The data show around 65,000 distinct CDR3 sequences, with almost 50% seen just once and roughly 2.2% held by the top ten. Details on this clonotype: Its specificity is not known.

The receptor was isolated from a human donor in good health. Sequencing input: cultured non-Tr1 T cells, either the whole culture or a sorted T cell fraction (not recorded which). J is TRBJ2-7 and V is TRBV5-1; 7 bases agree with TRBD1. The CDR3 here is CASSPQTGKMAYEQYF. The DNA of the CDR3 is TGCGCCAGCAGCCCGCAGACAGGGAAGATGGCCTACGAGCAGTACTTC.